These T cell receptor beta chains were read from a single sample in a study of blood T cell repertoires in COVID-19. TCRdb keeps only in-frame clones here, not all; method: immunoSEQ multiplex PCR. The table includes about 290,000 clones, just under 85% detected once. Sequenced input: peripheral blood. Receptors were obtained from a woman aged 45-60 years with active or convalescent COVID-19. CDR3s include the opening cysteine and the closing phenylalanine or tryptophan. A D gene is named only where the DNA matches it firmly. Clone size is shown for a subset of rows, as once, few, many or a class of expanded clone.

size: few; V: TRBV6-5; D: -; J: TRBJ1-1; DNA: TGTGCCACCGCAGTGGGGCCCACTGAAGCTTTCTTT; CDR3: CATAVGPTEAFF
size: -; V: TRBV10-3; D: TRBD2; J: TRBJ2-1; DNA: TGTGCCATCAGATTAGCGGGAGGGTACAATGAGCAGTTCTTC; CDR3: CAIRLAGGYNEQFF
size: once; V: TRBV15; D: TRBD1; J: TRBJ1-5; DNA: TGTGCCACCCATGAGGGACAGGGGTATCAGCCCCAGCATTTT; CDR3: CATHEGQGYQPQHF
size: -; V: TRBV28; D: TRBD2; J: TRBJ2-1; DNA: TGTGCCACCCAGCGGGAGGTTCGCAATGAGCAGTTCTTC; CDR3: CATQREVRNEQFF
size: -; V: TRBV29-1; D: -; J: TRBJ2-2; DNA: TGCAGGCGGAGACTTGACACCGGGGAGCTGTTTTTT; CDR3: CRRRLDTGELFF
size: once; V: TRBV4-1; D: TRBD1; J: TRBJ2-7; DNA: TGCGCCAGCAGCCAAGATCTCCGACAGGGAAGCTACGAGCAGTACTTC; CDR3: CASSQDLRQGSYEQYF
size: once; V: TRBV28; D: -; J: TRBJ1-5; DNA: TGTGCCAGCAGTCCCCTGGGGGGGGCGCATACCAATCAGCCCCAGCATTTT; CDR3: CASSPLGGAHTNQPQHF
size: once; V: TRBV7-9; D: -; J: TRBJ1-2; DNA: TGTGCCAGCAGCTTAGCGCTACCCCAGGGGAGCTCAGGTTATGGCTACACCTTC; CDR3: CASSLALPQGSSGYGYTF
size: -; V: TRBV24-1; D: -; J: TRBJ2-1; DNA: TGTGCCACCAGCTTAGGAGGTGAGCAGTTCTTC; CDR3: CATSLGGEQFF
size: -; V: TRBV28; D: -; J: TRBJ1-1; DNA: TGTGCCAGCAGCCGGCGGGGGGGCACTGAAGCTTTCTTT; CDR3: CASSRRGGTEAFF
size: -; V: TRBV12-2; D: -; J: TRBJ1-2; DNA: TGTGCAAGTCGCTTAGTTATATTAGCGGGGATCCCTAACTATGGCTACACCTTC; CDR3: CASRLVILAGIPNYGYTF
size: -; V: TRBV7-9; D: -; J: TRBJ2-1; DNA: TGTGCCAGCAGCCCCAAGAGTAGCTCACTTAGGGAGCAGTTCTTC; CDR3: CASSPKSSSLREQFF
size: -; V: TRBV28; D: TRBD1; J: TRBJ1-2; DNA: TGTGCCAGCAGTACCGGGACAGGGGGCCAGTTCTATGGCTACACCTTC; CDR3: CASSTGTGGQFYGYTF
size: -; V: TRBV28; D: -; J: TRBJ2-7; DNA: TGTGCCAGCAGTTTATGGACAGGTAGTAAGTACGAGCAGTACTTC; CDR3: CASSLWTGSKYEQYF
size: -; V: TRBV7-2; D: TRBD1; J: TRBJ1-6; DNA: TGTGCCAGCAGCTTAGCGGTCCGGGACAGGGGGTTTAATTCACCCCTCCACTTT; CDR3: CASSLAVRDRGFNSPLHF
size: -; V: TRBV6-1; D: TRBD1; J: TRBJ2-1; DNA: TGTGCCAGCAGTGACGTGGGACAGGGCTACAATGAGCAGTTCTTC; CDR3: CASSDVGQGYNEQFF